Here is one TCR beta chain with its context. Losses at the gene ends were 1 base for V and 3 bases for J; bases not matched to a gene: 4. CDR3 length equals 15 residues. Germline-derived CDR1 and CDR2 are SGHTS and YDEGEE. In the original analysis: The assay estimated nucleated cells by amplifying reference gene primers. The method was immunoSEQ multiplex PCR; TCRdb's version includes in-frame clones alone and lacks a portion of them. V and J calls plus clone size are reproduced from that table; the DNA served to infer D and trimming. The sample lists approximately 300,000 clones, approximately 90% occurring once. This entry belongs to a study of blood T cell repertoires in COVID-19. Study as a whole: T cells, B-cell-depleted T cells, or PBMCs provided the cDNA or gDNA that served as material.

Material: peripheral blood. This receptor was obtained from a woman between 40 and 55 years old with acute or convalescent COVID-19. The genes are TRBV5-8 and TRBJ1-2, with 9 nucleotides matching TRBD1. Written as DNA, the CDR3 is TGTGCCAGCAGCTTGTGGACAGGGGTAGACTATGGCTACACCTTC. Its translation is CASSLWTGVDYGYTF.